This passage covers 8 T cell receptor beta chains from one sample sequenced in a study of neurological immune-mediated disorders (dated 2019 in TCRdb). Libraries were constructed by 5' RACE. The sample was run on an Illumina HiSeq 2500. TCRdb reprocessed the public reads (quality trimming at Q25 with fastp, clone calling with MiXCR) and kept in-frame beta chains. Rows merge per CDR3 protein into single entries with the most common DNA and genes. Within this sample are roughly 60,000 distinct CDR3 sequences, with around 4.7% of them counted one time only. The ten largest clonotypes hold approximately 3.2% of the sample. The sample was PBMCs. Receptors originate from a woman aged 45-60 years with multiple sclerosis.

On this clonotype itself: Germline is not matched at one junction end, which may reflect a read error. V is TRBV7-8 and J is TRBJ2-3; possibly TRBD2 for D (6 bases). The germline CDR1 and CDR2 sequences are SGHVS and FQNEAQ. The CDR3 runs 14 residues. The CDR3 DNA sequence: TGTGCCAGCATCCTCGGAATAGCGGACCCACGGGGACATTTT. This translates into CASILGIADPRGHF.

This clonotype was picked up many times. The chain has TRBV20-1 and TRBJ2-5, with 7 positions matching TRBD1. Unmatched junction bases numbered 2, after V lost 3 bases and J lost 4 bases. CDR1 and CDR2 (germline): DFQATT, SNEGSKA (reference sequence). The CDR3 loop spans 12 amino acids. The CDR3 DNA reads as TGCAGTGCTAGGAACAGGGGAGAGACCCAGTACTTC. This gives the protein CSARNRGETQYF.

This clonotype occurred many times. V and J are TRBV6-6 and TRBJ2-2; 11 bases agree with TRBD1. V lost 2 bases and J lost 5; bases outside the gene matches: 1. The CDR3 consists of 15 residues. Germline CDR1 reads MNHNY; CDR2 reads SVGAGI (reference sequence). CDR3 sequence reads: CASSYGQGATGELFF. CDR3 nucleotides: TGTGCCAGCAGTTACGGACAGGGGGCTACCGGGGAGCTGTTTTTT.

The sample holds many counts of this clonotype. This chain uses TRBV2 with TRBJ2-3, with TRBD1 identical over 10 bases. V trimming: 7 bases; J trimming: 5 bases; junction bases outside the gene matches: 6. This CDR3 has 14 amino acids. The germline gives CDR1 SNHLY, CDR2 FYNNEI. CDR3: CASTPGQGRDTQYF. The CDR3 DNA reads TGTGCCAGCACCCCGGGACAGGGGCGAGATACGCAGTATTTT.

Ten or more counts support this clonotype. For the CDR3, the DNA is TGCGCCAGCAGCCTGACCTCCGGGACAGGGATTGGCTACACCTTC. It encodes CASSLTSGTGIGYTF. The chain couples TRBV5-1 to TRBJ1-2, with TRBD1 matching over 9 bases. The CDR3 runs 15 residues. The germline CDR1 and CDR2 sequences are SGHRS and YFSETQ. V lost 4 bases and J lost 7; bases outside the gene matches: 11.

This clonotype was detected ten times or more. The chain combines TRBV5-1 with TRBJ2-5, with 7 bases matching TRBD2. V dropped 1 base and J dropped 2; count of bases not matched to a gene: 5. Germline V gives CDR1 SGHRS, CDR2 YFSETQ. This CDR3 spans 15 amino acids. The CDR3 nucleotides are TGCGCCAGCAGCTTGTTCCTAGCGGCTCAAGAGACCCAGTACTTC. Its translation is CASSLFLAAQETQYF.

Comments on this clonotype: This sequence may be a read error, since a much larger clone differs from it by one base. It is likely a read error, because the conserved phenylalanine at the end of the CDR3 is missing. CDR3 amino acids: CASSQAGQGDYEQYI. Here the CDR3 DNA reads TGCGCCAGCAGCCAAGCAGGACAGGGGGACTACGAGCAGTACATC. The rearrangement joins TRBV4-1 to TRBJ2-7, with 10 bases lining up with TRBD1. Trimming cost V 1 base and J 3 bases; bases outside gene matches: 3. Germline V CDR1 and CDR2: MGHRA, YSYEKL. The length of the CDR3 is 15 residues.

This clonotype has ten or more counts. V and J are TRBV18 and TRBJ2-1; tentative D call: TRBD2 (6 bases). This CDR3 spans 16 amino acids. V lost 0 bases and J 0 bases, leaving 9 bases between the germline ends. The germline gives CDR1 KGHSH, CDR2 LQKENI. The CDR3 here is CASSPPGLGSYNEQFF. As DNA, the CDR3 is TGTGCCAGCTCACCACCGGGACTGGGCTCCTACAATGAGCAGTTCTTC. The variable domain in full, with the rest retrieved from reference TRBV18 and TRBJ2-1, is NAGVMQNPRHLVRRRGQEARLRCSPMKGHSHVYWYRQLPEEGLKFMVYLQKENIIDESGMPKERFSAEFPKEGPSILRIQQVVRGDSAAYFCASSPPGLGSYNEQFFGPGTRLTVL.